This T cell receptor (beta chain) came from a study of PD-1 blockade in classical Hodgkin lymphoma. About the research overall: Nivolumab 3 mg/kg was given intravenously every 2 weeks.

Relapse after autologous stem cell transplantation occurred in every patient, and brentuximab vedotin exposure varied. CDR1 is SEHNR and CDR2 is FQNEAQ in the germline V gene (reference sequence). The CDR3 extends over 17 amino acids. The junction had 6 bases not matched to a gene; V was cut back by 3 bases and J by 0 bases. Measured with immunoSEQ multiplex PCR; TCRdb has only the in-frame clones, and not every one. Of under 75,000 clones listed, 70% to 90% are singletons. The rearrangement uses TRBV7-9 and TRBJ1-1, with 11 bases lining up with TRBD1. This clonotype originated in a human donor with classical Hodgkin lymphoma. The sample consisted of peripheral blood mononuclear cells (PBMCs), taken before the second cycle of nivolumab. The CDR3 protein is CASSLGTGGALNTEAFF. The CDR3 coding sequence is TGTGCCAGCAGCTTGGGGACAGGGGGGGCCCTGAACACTGAAGCTTTCTTT.